One and the same sample provided the 30 T cell receptor beta chains below, sequenced in a study of response to subunit inactivated influenza vaccine. TCRdb ran MiXCR on the RT-PCR reads and lists one entry per CDR3 protein. The sample lists about 780,000 distinct CDR3 sequences, approximately 17% occurring once. The sample here was PBMCs from blood, taken 5 days after vaccination. These receptors came from a man aged 45 to 65 who received an inactivated influenza vaccine.

This clonotype was detected many times. This sequence joins TRBV29-1 and TRBJ2-1; maybe TRBD1 (6 bases). The germline V and J ends were trimmed by 6 bases and 3 bases, with 12 bases remaining between them. The CDR3 loop spans 13 amino acids. Germline CDR1 is SQVTM and CDR2 is ANQGSEA. Here the CDR3 DNA reads TGCAGCGTCTCTACAGGGAACTACAATGAGCAGTTCTTC. Its translation is CSVSTGNYNEQFF.

V usage is TRBV24-1 and J usage is TRBJ2-2; perhaps TRBD1 as D (5 bases). The CDR3 loop spans 16 amino acids. V was shortened by 7 bases and J by 3 bases, with 17 bases between the two germline ends. Germline CDR1 is KGHDR and CDR2 is SFDVKD. CDR3 protein: CATRGHPRVDTGELFF. CDR3 bases: TGTGCCACCAGAGGTCATCCCAGGGTGGACACCGGGGAGCTGTTTTTT.

This chain joins TRBV10-2 and TRBJ2-7; TRBD2 matches 10 bases. CDR1 WSHSY and CDR2 SAAADI come from the germline V gene. The CDR3 is 14 residues long. V lost 7 bases, J lost 4 bases, and 7 bases stayed unmatched. The CDR3 protein is CASTKASGGYEQYF. The CDR3 nucleotides read TGCGCCAGCACGAAAGCTAGCGGGGGTTACGAGCAGTACTTC.

This clonotype was observed a few times. This sequence joins TRBV18 and TRBJ1-5; D call uncertain. The CDR3 has 17 residues. The germline V and J ends were trimmed by 2 bases and 3 bases, with 17 bases remaining between them. Germline values: CDR1 KGHSH, CDR2 LQKENI. Written as DNA, the CDR3 is TGTGCCAGCTCACCAGTGGCCCTGGACGTAAACAATCAGCCCCAGCATTTT. Its translation: CASSPVALDVNNQPQHF.

The chain joins TRBV5-4 to TRBJ1-4, with 11 positions matching TRBD1. Losses at the gene ends were 10 bases for V and 15 bases for J; bases not matched to a gene: 20. The CDR3 covers 15 residues. Germline V gene data show CDR1 as SGHNT and CDR2 as YYREEE (reference sequence). The CDR3 DNA follows: TGTGCCGGCTTAACTACCCGGGACAGGGGGAGGGAGGTGTTTTTT. Protein sequence: CAGLTTRDRGREVFF.

The chain couples TRBV19 to TRBJ2-1, with a weak D call TRBD2 (5 bases). V lost 8 bases and J 9 bases, leaving 23 bases between the germline ends. Germline CDR1 LNHDA, CDR2 SQIVND (reference sequence). The CDR3 consists of 15 residues. The CDR3 region is CASSRGSHTLSEQFF. The DNA of the CDR3 is TGTGCCAGTTCGCGAGGGAGCCACACTCTCAGTGAGCAGTTCTTC.

Note on this clonotype: At one end, the junction sequence differs from germline, possibly due to a read error. This chain joins TRBV12-3 or TRBV12-4 and TRBJ2-1, with D unresolved. This CDR3 contains 13 residues. CDR3 DNA sequence: TGTGCCAGCAGGTTAGGCAGGTACACTGAGCAGTTCTTC. This codes for CASRLGRYTEQFF.

This clonotype showed up just a few times. The chain employs TRBV18 and TRBJ2-7; maybe TRBD1 (6 bases). This CDR3 region has 13 residues. The germline gives CDR1 KGHSH, CDR2 LQKENI. Trimming left V 5 bases short and J 4 bases short, with 12 bases between. The CDR3 spells CASSSGQMYEQYF. The DNA for the CDR3 is TGTGCCAGCTCATCAGGACAGATGTACGAGCAGTACTTC.

J is TRBJ1-3 and V is TRBV10-3, with D tentatively TRBD1 (5 bases). CDR3 size: 13 residues. CDR1 ENHRY and CDR2 SYGVKD come from the germline V gene. The chain's CDR3 is CARSTDSGNTIYF. CDR3 DNA sequence: TGTGCACGATCGACAGACTCTGGAAACACCATATATTTT.

This clonotype has a handful of counts. This rearrangement joins TRBV15 to TRBJ2-1, with TRBD2 as a possible D gene (6 bases). Trimming pared 0 bases from V and 6 bases from J, leaving 12 bases between. Germline assignment: CDR1 LNHNV and CDR2 YYDKDF (reference sequence). The CDR3 length is 15 residues. As DNA, the CDR3 is TGTGCCACCAGCAGAGATCTTGGGACTGGCAATGAGCAGTTCTTC. Translation gives CATSRDLGTGNEQFF. The variable domain in full, with the rest retrieved from reference TRBV15 and TRBJ2-1, is DAMVIQNPRYQVTQFGKPVTLSCSQTLNHNVMYWYQQKSSQAPKLLFHYYDKDFNNEADTPDNFQSRRPNTSFCFLDIRSPGLGDTAMYLCATSRDLGTGNEQFFGPGTRLTVL.

This clonotype was counted a few times. The chain carries TRBV6-2 or TRBV6-3 and TRBJ2-7; D unclear. Trimming cost V 5 bases and J 0 bases, with 14 bases left between them. The CDR3 extends over 15 amino acids. CDR1 and CDR2 from the germline V gene are MNHEY and SVGEGT. DNA of the CDR3: TGTGCCAGCAGTCGTAGCTTCGAGAACTCCTACGAGCAGTACTTC. Translating it yields CASSRSFENSYEQYF.

This clonotype was picked up many times. V and J are TRBV9 and TRBJ2-2; D unclear. The germline CDR1 and CDR2 sequences are SGDLS and YYNGEE. The CDR3 has 14 amino acids. Trimming took 0 bases from V and 2 from J, leaving 5 bases between them. CDR3 region: CASSVVGNTGELFF. For the CDR3, the DNA is TGTGCCAGCAGCGTAGTTGGCAACACCGGGGAGCTGTTTTTT.

This clonotype showed up just a few times. The V call is TRBV20-1, the J call TRBJ2-7; 8 bases match TRBD1. Trimming at V came to 4 bases and at J to 0 bases, leaving 8 bases not matched to a gene. This CDR3 is 15 amino acids long. The germline V gene encodes CDR1 DFQATT and CDR2 SNEGSKA (reference sequence). The CDR3 sequence: CSATLRDRSSYEQYF. As DNA, the CDR3 is TGCAGTGCTACCCTCCGGGACAGGAGCTCCTACGAGCAGTACTTC.

The chain combines TRBV5-1 with TRBJ2-5; D unresolved. Trimming cost V 3 bases and J 5 bases, with 11 bases left between them. There are 13 residues in the CDR3. Germline V gene lookup returns CDR1 SGHRS and CDR2 YFSETQ. The DNA for the CDR3 is TGCGCCAGCAGCTCGTATGGAACGGAGACCCAGTACTTC. As protein: CASSSYGTETQYF.

This clonotype appeared many times. V gene TRBV4-2 combines with J gene TRBJ2-7, with 8 nucleotides matching TRBD2. CDR1 and CDR2 (germline): LGHNA, YNFKEQ. The CDR3 covers 17 residues. V shed 1 base, J shed 3 bases, and the junction held 11 bases outside the gene matches. For the CDR3, the DNA is TGTGCCAGCAGCCAAGGGCTGGGCGGGAGGTTCCGCTACGAGCAGTACTTC. Translating it yields CASSQGLGGRFRYEQYF.

In this sample, this clonotype turned up many times. The chain carries TRBV2 and TRBJ1-2; D gene uncertain. There are 13 residues in the CDR3. V dropped 10 bases and J dropped 3 bases, with 15 bases sitting between them. Per germline, CDR1 SNHLY and CDR2 FYNNEI. The CDR3 here is CATTDGLDYGYTF. For the CDR3, the DNA is TGTGCCACGACGGACGGCCTGGACTATGGCTACACCTTC.

Ten or more counts support this clonotype. The chain uses TRBV7-8 and TRBJ2-7; TRBD2 aligns across 10 bases. Germline CDR1 and CDR2: SGHVS and FQNEAQ. This CDR3 has 15 amino acids. V dropped 2 bases and J dropped 1; count of bases not matched to a gene: 2. The CDR3 protein is CASSLRTSGSYEQYF. The CDR3 region has the DNA TGTGCCAGCAGCTTAAGGACTAGCGGATCCTACGAGCAGTACTTC.

In this sample, this clonotype turned up a few times. The chain combines TRBV4-3 with TRBJ1-1; possible D gene TRBD1, 5 bases. CDR3 size: 13 residues. CDR1 is LGHNA, CDR2 YSLEER, per germline. The germline V and J ends were trimmed by 0 bases and 11 bases, with 13 bases remaining between them. The CDR3 DNA reads as TGCGCCAGCAGCCAAGATCGGAGGGGAGAGGCTTTCTTT. Protein: CASSQDRRGEAFF.

This clonotype has a handful of counts. The J gene is TRBJ2-1, the V gene TRBV11-1; 10 nucleotides line up with TRBD2. Germline V gene data show CDR1 as SGHAT and CDR2 as FQDESV (reference sequence). The ends lost 2 bases at V and 7 bases at J; junction bases unmatched: 5. This CDR3 comprises 15 residues. CDR3 sequence: CASSLWTSGHNEQFF. CDR3 coding DNA: TGTGCCAGCAGCTTATGGACTAGCGGTCATAATGAGCAGTTCTTC.

The chain recombines TRBV12-3 or TRBV12-4 with TRBJ1-3, with D tentatively TRBD1 (6 bases). V dropped 7 bases and J dropped 4 bases, with 17 bases sitting between them. The CDR3 extends over 15 amino acids. The CDR3 DNA reads as TGTGCCAGCACCTTGGCGTGGGGGCCGGGAAACACCATATATTTT. As protein: CASTLAWGPGNTIYF.

The rearrangement links TRBV6-2 or TRBV6-3 to TRBJ2-3; no clear D. The V and J ends lost 6 bases and 6 bases respectively, with 7 bases between them. Germline V gene sequence: CDR1 MNHEY, CDR2 SVGEGT. The CDR3 has 11 amino acids. The CDR3 loop reads CASRVGDTQYF. The CDR3, as DNA: TGTGCCAGCAGGGTAGGGGATACGCAGTATTTT.

V gene TRBV4-1 combines with J gene TRBJ2-7, with D perhaps matching TRBD1 (5 bases). This CDR3 is 15 amino acids long. Germline V lookup: CDR1 MGHRA, CDR2 YSYEKL. The ends were cut back, 1 base at V and 4 bases at J, with 14 bases in the middle. DNA of the CDR3: TGCGCCAGCAGCCAAGTCCCGACAGATACATACGAGCAGTACTTC. Protein sequence: CASSQVPTDTYEQYF.

This clonotype was detected a few times. The chain combines TRBV20-1 with TRBJ2-3; TRBD2 matches 9 bases. This CDR3 is built from 15 residues. Germline CDR1 is DFQATT and CDR2 is SNEGSKA (reference sequence). Trimming cost V 2 bases and J 7 bases; bases outside gene matches: 10. The CDR3 spells CSARMGGGGVNTQYF. The CDR3 nucleotides are TGCAGTGCTAGAATGGGCGGGGGGGGCGTTAATACGCAGTATTTT.

The chain uses TRBV5-5 and TRBJ2-5; no reliable D call. This CDR3 spans 13 amino acids. The V gene's germline CDR1 is SGHKS and CDR2 YYEKEE (reference sequence). The V gene lost 0 bases and the J gene lost 5 bases, with 8 bases spanning the gap. The CDR3 here is CASSLVVPETQYF. CDR3 nucleotides: TGTGCCAGCAGCTTGGTTGTCCCCGAGACCCAGTACTTC.

This clonotype has just a few counts. V usage is TRBV11-2 and J usage is TRBJ2-7; a possible D gene is TRBD2 (5 bases). The CDR3 covers 13 residues. Trimming shortened V by 5 bases and J by 3 bases, and 11 bases separated the two germline ends. CDR1 is SGHAT, CDR2 FQNNGV, per germline. CDR3 coding DNA: TGTGCCAGCAGCAAACCCGGGATCTACGAGCAGTACTTC. Protein product: CASSKPGIYEQYF.

This rearrangement joins TRBV9 to TRBJ2-2; D possibly corresponds to TRBD1 (6 bases). V lost 3 bases to trimming and J lost 3 bases, with 15 bases between them. The CDR3 extends over 16 amino acids. Looked up from germline, CDR1 is SGDLS and CDR2 is YYNGEE. The CDR3 sequence: CASSAISGGHTGELFF. The CDR3 DNA reads as TGTGCCAGCAGCGCGATTAGTGGGGGCCACACCGGGGAGCTGTTTTTT.

This clonotype was found a few times. V usage is TRBV6-1 and J usage is TRBJ2-5; 11 bases are shared with TRBD2. Germline V gene lookup returns CDR1 MNHNS and CDR2 SASEGT. The CDR3 is 17 residues long. V shed 3 bases and J 6 bases; nucleotides not matched to a gene: 12. The CDR3: CASSDHMPGLAEKTQYF. The CDR3 DNA sequence: TGTGCCAGCAGTGACCACATGCCGGGACTAGCGGAGAAGACCCAGTACTTC.

The chain links TRBV12-3 or TRBV12-4 to TRBJ2-3, with a possible D match to TRBD2 (6 bases). V was shortened by 9 bases and J by 9 bases, with 13 bases between the two germline ends. This CDR3 is 11 amino acids long. In DNA, the CDR3 is TGTGCCAGTCGTAGGGAGGACACGCAGTATTTT. Its translation: CASRREDTQYF.

This clonotype appeared a few times. One end of the junction is discordant with germline, which a read error may explain. The chain links TRBV5-1 to TRBJ2-7, with D maybe TRBD1 (6 bases). The V gene's germline CDR1 is SGHRS and CDR2 YFSETQ. The CDR3 totals 13 residues. CDR3: CASSRRQGLEQSF. Here the CDR3 DNA reads TGCGCCAGCAGCAGAAGGCAGGGGCTCGAGCAGTCCTTC.

The V call is TRBV6-5, the J call TRBJ2-7; D gene ambiguous. Trimming removed 2 bases from V and 6 bases from J, with 11 bases in between. This CDR3 is built from 13 residues. The germline V gene encodes CDR1 MNHEY and CDR2 SVGAGI. This CDR3 is CASSYRVSSEQYF. For the CDR3, the DNA is TGTGCCAGCAGTTACAGGGTCTCTAGCGAGCAGTACTTC.